A single sample is the source of the 19 T cell receptor beta chains below, sequenced in a study of CD8 T cells in Susac syndrome. The RNA input was about 0.5 to 1 ug, and it was reverse transcribed with random hexamers. TCRdb reprocessed the immunoSEQ multiplex PCR reads with MiXCR, giving one entry per CDR3 protein. The sample includes 170,000 or so distinct CDR3 sequences, 94% of them seen just once. Sequenced material: CD4+ T cells from PBMCs. The origin of the receptors is a human donor with Susac syndrome.

The chain uses TRBV20-1 and TRBJ1-6, with no clear D. V was cut by 0 bases and J by 6 bases, with 12 bases left in between. CDR3 size: 15 residues. Germline V gene lookup returns CDR1 DFQATT and CDR2 SNEGSKA (reference sequence). The CDR3 loop reads CSARDLGSFNSPLHF. In DNA form, the CDR3 reads TGCAGTGCTAGAGATCTGGGGAGCTTTAATTCACCCCTCCACTTT.

J is TRBJ2-7 and V is TRBV2; D might be TRBD1 or TRBD2, each matching 5 bases. The germline V gene encodes CDR1 SNHLY and CDR2 FYNNEI. V lost 6 bases to trimming and J lost 2 bases, with 17 bases between them. The CDR3 totals 15 residues. The chain's CDR3 is CASRATVPGAYEQYF. For the CDR3, the DNA is TGTGCCAGCAGGGCGACAGTCCCCGGGGCCTACGAGCAGTACTTC.

The V call is TRBV4-3, the J call TRBJ2-3; 7 bases are a match to TRBD2. Per the germline V gene, CDR1 is LGHNA and CDR2 is YSLEER. V shed 1 base, J shed 2 bases, and the junction held 6 bases outside the gene matches. This CDR3 contains 16 residues. This CDR3 reads CASSQVPGGSTDTQYF. DNA for the CDR3: TGCGCCAGCAGCCAAGTTCCGGGGGGTTCCACAGATACGCAGTATTTT.

CDR3 amino acids: CASSLGGATINEQFF. The CDR3 DNA reads as TGCGCCAGCAGCTTGGGTGGGGCAACAATAAATGAGCAGTTCTTC. The chain joins TRBV5-1 to TRBJ2-1, with a tentative D call TRBD1 (5 bases). Germline assignment: CDR1 SGHRS and CDR2 YFSETQ. The CDR3 consists of 15 residues. With 0 bases removed from V and 7 bases from J, the gap between germline ends came to 14 bases. Filled out from reference TRBV5-1 and TRBJ2-1, the complete variable domain reads KAGVTQTPRYLIKTRGQQVTLSCSPISGHRSVSWYQQTPGQGLQFLFEYFSETQRNKGNFPGRFSGRQFSNSRSEMNVSTLELGDSALYLCASSLGGATINEQFFGPGTRLTVL.

The chain recombines TRBV6-2 or TRBV6-3 with TRBJ1-1; D not certain. The CDR3 extends over 13 amino acids. Trimming pared 3 bases from V and 1 base from J, leaving 6 bases between. Germline V CDR1 and CDR2: MNHEY, SVGEGT. CDR3 in DNA: TGTGCCAGCAGTTATAGACAGAACACTGAAGCTTTCTTT. Translated: CASSYRQNTEAFF.

This chain links TRBV4-2 with TRBJ1-5, with D possibly being TRBD1 (6 bases). The V gene's germline CDR1 is LGHNA and CDR2 YNFKEQ. Trimming cost V 6 bases and J 2 bases, with 11 bases left between them. The CDR3 covers 14 residues. CDR3 sequence reads: CASRSEGGNQPQHF. Here the CDR3 DNA reads TGTGCCAGCAGATCAGAGGGGGGCAATCAGCCCCAGCATTTT.

The chain is built from TRBV7-9 and TRBJ2-1; the match to TRBD2 covers 10 bases. The CDR3 is 14 residues long. V gave up 8 bases and J gave up 5 bases; unmatched junction bases: 6. The germline gives CDR1 SEHNR, CDR2 FQNEAQ (reference sequence). The CDR3 nucleotides read TGTGCCAGCCAAAGCGGGGGGGCCCACAATGAGCAGTTCTTC. Amino acid sequence: CASQSGGAHNEQFF.

The chain recombines TRBV20-1 with TRBJ1-2, with D maybe TRBD1 (6 bases). V was cut by 0 bases and J by 8 bases, with 13 bases left in between. This CDR3 is built from 13 residues. Germline values: CDR1 DFQATT, CDR2 SNEGSKA (reference sequence). The CDR3, as DNA: TGCAGTGCTAGAGATGGGGGCAGGGCCGGCTACACCTTC. This codes for CSARDGGRAGYTF.

The chain combines TRBV13 with TRBJ1-4; 9 bases line up with TRBD1. The germline gives CDR1 PRHDT, CDR2 FYEKMQ (reference sequence). The CDR3 is made up of 14 amino acids. The ends lost 2 bases at V and 6 bases at J; junction bases unmatched: 1. CDR3 residues: CASSLTGGDEKLFF. In DNA, the CDR3 is TGTGCCAGCAGCTTAACAGGGGGCGATGAAAAACTGTTTTTT.

J is TRBJ1-2 and V is TRBV27; the D is unclear. This CDR3 spans 15 amino acids. CDR1 and CDR2 (germline): MNHEY, SMNVEV (reference sequence). Deletions cut 7 bases from V and 0 bases from J, with 15 bases between. CDR3 sequence: CASTRRAEANYGYTF. In DNA form, the CDR3 reads TGTGCCAGCACAAGACGGGCCGAAGCTAACTATGGCTACACCTTC.

The V and J genes are TRBV7-9 and TRBJ2-7; 8 bases are a match to TRBD1. The CDR3 length is 15 residues. V trimming: 1 base; J trimming: 1 base; junction bases outside the gene matches: 3. Germline V gene lookup returns CDR1 SEHNR and CDR2 FQNEAQ (reference sequence). For the CDR3, the DNA is TGTGCCAGCAGCTTAGGACAGGGGACGTCCTACGAGCAGTACTTC. Protein: CASSLGQGTSYEQYF.

The chain combines TRBV30 with TRBJ1-5; maybe TRBD1 (5 bases). Germline CDR1 is GTSNPN and CDR2 is SVGIG (reference sequence). CDR3 length: 13 residues. V lost 2 bases and J lost 6, with 11 bases in between. The CDR3 sequence: CAWSRAGPQPQHF. The CDR3, as DNA: TGTGCCTGGAGTAGGGCAGGGCCTCAGCCCCAGCATTTT. The full variable domain, its missing parts supplied by reference TRBV30 and TRBJ1-5, is SQTIHQWPATLVQPVGSPLSLECTVEGTSNPNLYWYRQAAGRGLQLLFYSVGIGQISSEVPQNLSASRPQDRQFILSSKKLLLSDSGFYLCAWSRAGPQPQHFGDGTRLSIL.

CDR3 in DNA: TGTGCCTGGACCAACCCAGCCGGCTACACCTTC. Protein sequence: CAWTNPAGYTF. V and J are TRBV30 and TRBJ1-2, with no clear D. The CDR3 has 11 amino acids. Germline CDR1 and CDR2: GTSNPN and SVGIG (reference sequence). The V end lost 4 bases, the J end lost 8 bases, and 11 bases lay between the germline ends.

This chain links TRBV24-1 with TRBJ2-2; perhaps D is TRBD1 or TRBD2 (5 bases each). From germline, CDR1 is KGHDR and CDR2 SFDVKD. The CDR3 is made up of 13 amino acids. With 7 bases removed from V and 5 bases from J, the gap between germline ends came to 10 bases. The chain's CDR3 is CATRDGGTGELFF. The CDR3 DNA is TGTGCCACCAGGGATGGGGGAACCGGGGAGCTGTTTTTT.

As DNA, the CDR3 is TGTGCCACCAGCGGACCTTACCGACAGGCGGCAACGTTCTTC. Translating gives CATSGPYRQAATFF. V gene TRBV15 combines with J gene TRBJ2-1; the D gene is possibly TRBD1 (6 bases). There are 14 residues in the CDR3. CDR1 is LNHNV, CDR2 YYDKDF, per germline (reference sequence). The ends were cut back, 5 bases at V and 15 bases at J, with 23 bases in the middle. The full variable domain, completed using reference TRBV15 and TRBJ2-1, is DAMVIQNPRYQVTQFGKPVTLSCSQTLNHNVMYWYQQKSSQAPKLLFHYYDKDFNNEADTPDNFQSRRPNTSFCFLDIRSPGLGDTAMYLCATSGPYRQAATFFGPGTRLTVL.

This sequence joins TRBV7-9 and TRBJ1-2, with 8 bases lining up with TRBD1. The V and J ends lost 0 bases and 0 bases, in that order; junction bases with no gene match: 9. This CDR3 is 18 amino acids long. Per germline, CDR1 SEHNR and CDR2 FQNEAQ (reference sequence). In DNA, the CDR3 is TGTGCCAGCAGCTTAGCCCCTGGCAGGGGGCTAGCTAACTATGGCTACACCTTC. Translation gives CASSLAPGRGLANYGYTF.

The genes are TRBV12-3 or TRBV12-4 and TRBJ2-3; D may match TRBD1 or TRBD2 (5 bases each). Deletions cut 5 bases from V and 1 base from J, with 19 bases between. The CDR3 runs 17 residues. CDR3 amino acids: CASSPRWSGTGTDTQYF. The CDR3 bases are TGTGCCAGCAGTCCAAGGTGGTCCGGGACGGGCACAGATACGCAGTATTTT.

The gene calls are TRBV19 and TRBJ1-2; TRBD1 matches 9 bases. Germline values: CDR1 LNHDA, CDR2 SQIVND (reference sequence). CDR3 length: 13 residues. The trim removed 6 bases at V and 8 bases at J, leaving 7 bases unmatched. The CDR3: CASRGDRADGYTF. CDR3 sequence (DNA): TGTGCCAGTAGGGGGGACAGGGCCGACGGCTACACCTTC.

The CDR3 DNA is TGTGCCAGCAGTTCACTGGAGGATGGCTACACCTTC. It specifies CASSSLEDGYTF. The genes are TRBV25-1 and TRBJ1-2; D uncertain. The CDR3 length is 12 residues. Trimming took 5 bases from V and 6 from J, leaving 10 bases between them. The germline CDR1 and CDR2 sequences are MGHDK and SYGVNS.